Below are 25 T cell receptor beta chains sequenced from a single sample in a study of post-analysis software for immune sequencing data. Overall study findings and caveats: The five TRBV segments detected at higher frequency in patients than in controls included TRBV5-6, TRBV5-1 and TRBV20-1.

These receptors' antigens are unknown. Prepared TCR beta cDNA libraries contained unique molecular identifiers. MiXCR, run by TCRdb on the PCR reads, gives a single entry per CDR3 protein. The sample records over 250,000 distinct CDR3 sequences, just over 35% being singletons. Material: blood. These receptor sequences come from a girl under 18 with multiple sclerosis.

This clonotype was seen just once. This rearrangement joins TRBV5-1 to TRBJ1-3; TRBD1 matches at 10 bases. Germline CDR1 and CDR2: SGHRS and YFSETQ. V dropped 4 bases and J dropped 2; count of bases not matched to a gene: 3. The CDR3 is 15 amino acids. The CDR3 DNA reads TGCGCCAGCAGCGCGGGACAGGGGCCTGGAAACACCATATATTTT. Its translation: CASSAGQGPGNTIYF.

The rearrangement uses TRBV11-2 and TRBJ1-4; a possible D gene is TRBD1 (6 bases). The V and J ends lost 5 bases and 7 bases respectively, with 20 bases between them. Looked up from germline, CDR1 is SGHAT and CDR2 is FQNNGV. The CDR3 contains 16 residues. CDR3 residues: CASSRAFGGAGEKLFF. The CDR3 nucleotides are TGTGCCAGCAGCCGAGCGTTCGGGGGGGCAGGTGAAAAACTGTTTTTT.

This sequence joins TRBV6-1 and TRBJ2-5, with D possibly matching TRBD1 (5 bases). CDR3 length: 11 amino acids. Trimming shortened V by 2 bases and J by 7 bases, and 5 bases separated the two germline ends. Germline-derived CDR1 and CDR2 are MNHNS and SASEGT. The CDR3 reads CASSETGTQYF. CDR3 nucleotide sequence: TGTGCCAGCAGTGAAACAGGGACCCAGTACTTC.

CDR3 amino acids: CASSIGYEGYGYTF. As DNA, the CDR3 is TGTGCCAGTAGTATAGGGTATGAGGGCTATGGCTACACCTTC. The rearrangement joins TRBV19 to TRBJ1-2; D is unclear. Trimming removed 1 base from V and 4 bases from J, with 10 bases in between. This CDR3 spans 14 amino acids. The germline CDR1 and CDR2 sequences are LNHDA and SQIVND (reference sequence).

The gene calls are TRBV20-1 and TRBJ1-1; D gene unclear. V lost 3 bases and J lost 1, with 6 bases in between. The germline V gene encodes CDR1 DFQATT and CDR2 SNEGSKA (reference sequence). The CDR3 consists of 12 residues. The CDR3 nucleotides read TGCAGTGCTAGGCCCGGGAACACTGAAGCTTTCTTT. Translated: CSARPGNTEAFF.

The sample holds many counts of this clonotype. The V and J genes are TRBV20-1 and TRBJ1-2; 7 nucleotides line up with TRBD1. The germline V gene encodes CDR1 DFQATT and CDR2 SNEGSKA (reference sequence). The V segment lost 6 bases and the J segment 12 bases; nucleotides outside the gene matches: 13. This CDR3 region has 12 residues. The CDR3 nucleotides read TGCAGTGCAAATGACAGGGTTTTTGGGCACACCTTC. Amino acid sequence: CSANDRVFGHTF.

V is TRBV5-1 and J is TRBJ2-1; tentatively, D is TRBD2 (5 bases). V shed 1 base and J shed 9 bases, with 17 bases lying between them. The CDR3 loop spans 15 amino acids. Germline V CDR1 and CDR2: SGHRS, YFSETQ. CDR3: CASSLRTPRDSEQFF. The CDR3 nucleotides are TGCGCCAGCAGCTTGAGGACTCCCCGCGACTCTGAGCAGTTCTTC.

The V and J genes are TRBV20-1 and TRBJ2-3; 7 bases map to TRBD2. The germline V gene encodes CDR1 DFQATT and CDR2 SNEGSKA (reference sequence). The CDR3 length is 15 residues. Unmatched junction bases numbered 13, after V lost 3 bases and J lost 7 bases. CDR3 protein: CSASSWEGLSNTQYF. CDR3 coding DNA: TGCAGTGCTAGCTCGTGGGAGGGCCTTAGTAATACGCAGTATTTT.

To note about this clonotype: A much larger clone differs from this one at a single base, so this may be a read error. This chain connects TRBV7-2 to TRBJ1-5, with D possibly being TRBD1 (5 bases). The germline gives CDR1 SGHTA, CDR2 FQGNSA. V shed 1 base and J shed 3 bases, with 7 bases lying between them. This CDR3 region has 14 residues. The CDR3 DNA follows: TGTGCCAGCAGCTTAGTACAGGACAATCAGCCCCAGCATTTT. This sequence encodes CASSLVQDNQPQHF. The full variable domain, in which reference TRBV7-2 and TRBJ1-5 provide the parts outside the CDR3, is GAGVSQSPSNKVTEKGKDVELRCDPISGHTALYWYRQSLGQGLEFLIYFQGNSAPDKSGLPSDRFSAERTGGSVSTLTIQRTQQEDSAVYLCASSLVQDNQPQHFGDGTRLSIL.

Ten or more counts support this clonotype. The chain couples TRBV9 to TRBJ1-2; 7 bases line up with TRBD1. Per the germline V gene, CDR1 is SGDLS and CDR2 is YYNGEE. The V gene end was trimmed by 6 bases and the J gene end by 4 bases; junction bases not matched to a gene: 6. The CDR3 contains 13 residues. CDR3: CASMPTGTYGYTF. CDR3 DNA: TGTGCCAGCATGCCGACAGGGACCTATGGCTACACCTTC.

This clonotype has at least ten counts. The CDR3 region is CASSFGRSSYNEQFF. CDR3 DNA: TGTGCCAGCAGTTTCGGCCGGAGCTCCTACAATGAGCAGTTCTTC. The V and J genes are TRBV12-3 or TRBV12-4 and TRBJ2-1; unclear D gene. V was shortened by 3 bases and J by 0 bases, with 9 bases between the two germline ends. The CDR3 is made up of 15 amino acids.

This clonotype was recorded many times. The chain has TRBV7-2 and TRBJ1-6; unclear D gene. Germline V gene sequence: CDR1 SGHTA, CDR2 FQGNSA. The CDR3 is 14 amino acids. V lost 3 bases, J lost 5 bases, and 8 bases lay in between. The DNA of the CDR3 is TGTGCCAGCAGCTTCGGGAGCAATAATTCACCCCTCCACTTT. Translating gives CASSFGSNNSPLHF.

V and J are TRBV7-9 and TRBJ1-1; TRBD1 matches 7 bases. The length of the CDR3 is 15 residues. The germline V gene encodes CDR1 SEHNR and CDR2 FQNEAQ (reference sequence). V shed 5 bases and J 1 base; nucleotides not matched to a gene: 7. CDR3 nucleotide sequence: TGTGCCAGCAGCGAGAGACAGGGAGAGAACACTGAAGCTTTCTTT. Its protein is CASSERQGENTEAFF.

The chain combines TRBV20-1 with TRBJ1-4, with D possibly TRBD1 on 6 matching bases. The CDR3 length is 11 residues. CDR1 is DFQATT and CDR2 is SNEGSKA in the germline V gene (reference sequence). V shed 5 bases and J shed 13 bases, with 14 bases lying between them. The CDR3 DNA reads as TGCAGTGCTCAAAAGGACAGCCCACTGTTTTTT. This sequence encodes CSAQKDSPLFF.

V gene TRBV7-2 combines with J gene TRBJ2-5; the match to TRBD1 covers 8 bases. After removal of 8 bases from V and 4 bases from J, the junction contained 9 bases not matched to a gene. Germline V gene lookup returns CDR1 SGHTA and CDR2 FQGNSA. The length of the CDR3 is 14 residues. The CDR3 DNA follows: TGTGCCAGCTGCCAGGACAGGGTTCGAGAGACCCAGTACTTC. Its translation is CASCQDRVRETQYF.

This clonotype was seen more than once but under ten times. A much larger clone differs from this one at a single base, so this may be a read error. The chain recombines TRBV15 with TRBJ2-6, with D uncertain. Trimming shortened V by 11 bases and J by 4 bases, and 15 bases separated the two germline ends. CDR1 LNHNV and CDR2 YYDKDF come from the germline V gene (reference sequence). The CDR3 is 14 amino acids. The CDR3 is CAAASVQGANVLTF. The CDR3 DNA sequence: TGTGCCGCCGCGAGCGTACAAGGGGCCAACGTCCTGACTTTC.

The table lists this clonotype with a few counts. V gene TRBV7-8 combines with J gene TRBJ2-2; tentatively, D is TRBD2 (5 bases). Per the germline V gene, CDR1 is SGHVS and CDR2 is FQNEAQ. The germline V and J ends were trimmed by 1 base and 5 bases, with 14 bases remaining between them. CDR3 length equals 16 residues. The CDR3 DNA reads as TGTGCCAGCAGCTTAGGTACCGGGGTGAAGACCGGGGAGCTGTTTTTT. Encoded protein: CASSLGTGVKTGELFF.

V gene TRBV24-1 combines with J gene TRBJ1-2; D remains ambiguous. Deletions cut 3 bases from V and 8 bases from J, with 9 bases between. CDR3 length: 12 residues. The germline gives CDR1 KGHDR, CDR2 SFDVKD. CDR3 amino acids: CATSDPLEGYTF. The DNA of the CDR3 is TGTGCCACCAGTGATCCCCTGGAAGGCTACACCTTC.

As to this clonotype: A read error may be the cause here, since a much bigger clone is one base away. V and J are TRBV3-1 and TRBJ2-4; D perhaps matches TRBD2 (5 bases). Trimming removed 4 bases at V and 1 base at J, with 14 bases between. Germline loops: CDR1 LGHDT, CDR2 YNNKEL (reference sequence). The CDR3 is 16 residues long. Here the CDR3 DNA reads TGTGCCAGCAGCCGAGGGCGGAACAAGGCCAAAAACATTCAGTACTTC. The encoded protein is CASSRGRNKAKNIQYF. Drawing the rest from reference TRBV3-1 and TRBJ2-4, the complete variable domain is DTAVSQTPKYLVTQMGNDKSIKCEQNLGHDTMYWYKQDSKKFLKIMFSYNNKELIINETVPNRFSPKSPDKAHLNLHINSLELGDSAVYFCASSRGRNKAKNIQYFGAGTRLSVL.

As DNA, the CDR3 is TGCGCCAGCAGCCCGAACACCTCCGGGACTAGCGGGAGAACCGGGAATGAGCAGTTCTTC. It translates to CASSPNTSGTSGRTGNEQFF. This chain joins TRBV5-1 and TRBJ2-1, with 14 bases aligning to TRBD2. The CDR3 totals 20 residues. Unmatched junction bases numbered 19, after V lost 4 bases and J lost 7 bases. Per germline, CDR1 SGHRS and CDR2 YFSETQ.

As to this clonotype: Just one base apart from a much larger clone, this may be a read error. The gene calls are TRBV20-1 and TRBJ1-2, with TRBD1 as a possible D gene (6 bases). Germline V gene data show CDR1 as DFQATT and CDR2 as SNEGSKA (reference sequence). This CDR3 is built from 13 residues. The V gene lost 3 bases and the J gene lost 4 bases, with 12 bases spanning the gap. The CDR3 DNA follows: TGCAGTGCTAGGGCGGACAGCTGCTATGGCTACACCTTC. Translation: CSARADSCYGYTF.

There are many counts of this clonotype. The chain carries TRBV29-1 and TRBJ2-1; D gene ambiguous. The V gene lost 8 bases and the J gene lost 7 bases, with 15 bases spanning the gap. Germline V gene sequence: CDR1 SQVTM, CDR2 ANQGSEA. There are 12 residues in the CDR3. The CDR3, as DNA: TGCAGCACCCAGAGAGGCCGTAATGAGCAGTTCTTC. Protein product: CSTQRGRNEQFF.

This rearrangement joins TRBV7-8 to TRBJ2-3; maybe TRBD2 (6 bases). In germline, CDR1 is SGHVS, CDR2 FQNEAQ. CDR3 length: 15 amino acids. Trimming took 8 bases from V and 0 from J, leaving 15 bases between them. As DNA, the CDR3 is TGTGCCAGCGCACTGGGCGGAGGGAGCACAGATACGCAGTATTTT. It encodes CASALGGGSTDTQYF.

In the case of this clonotype: This may be a read error, as it is one base from a much larger clone. V is TRBV20-1 and J is TRBJ2-1, with D possibly called TRBD1 or TRBD2 (5 bases each). The J call may be in error: the DNA end matches TRBJ2-7 better. Germline V CDR1 and CDR2: DFQATT, SNEGSKA (reference sequence). This CDR3 region has 19 residues. The CDR3 coding sequence is TGCAGTGCTGGACCCACCGGGACCCGGAGGTACGGCTCCTACAATGAGCAGTACTTC. Translating it yields CSAGPTGTRRYGSYNEQYF.

CDR3 sequence reads: CASSSAGFTDTQYF. The DNA for the CDR3 is TGTGCCAGCAGCTCAGCGGGGTTCACAGATACGCAGTATTTT. This chain connects TRBV7-2 to TRBJ2-3, with 7 bases identical to TRBD2. Germline CDR1 is SGHTA and CDR2 is FQGNSA. The CDR3 length is 14 residues. Losses at the gene ends were 4 bases for V and 2 bases for J; bases not matched to a gene: 3. The full variable domain, in which reference TRBV7-2 and TRBJ2-3 provide the parts outside the CDR3, is GAGVSQSPSNKVTEKGKDVELRCDPISGHTALYWYRQSLGQGLEFLIYFQGNSAPDKSGLPSDRFSAERTGGSVSTLTIQRTQQEDSAVYLCASSSAGFTDTQYFGPGTRLTVL.